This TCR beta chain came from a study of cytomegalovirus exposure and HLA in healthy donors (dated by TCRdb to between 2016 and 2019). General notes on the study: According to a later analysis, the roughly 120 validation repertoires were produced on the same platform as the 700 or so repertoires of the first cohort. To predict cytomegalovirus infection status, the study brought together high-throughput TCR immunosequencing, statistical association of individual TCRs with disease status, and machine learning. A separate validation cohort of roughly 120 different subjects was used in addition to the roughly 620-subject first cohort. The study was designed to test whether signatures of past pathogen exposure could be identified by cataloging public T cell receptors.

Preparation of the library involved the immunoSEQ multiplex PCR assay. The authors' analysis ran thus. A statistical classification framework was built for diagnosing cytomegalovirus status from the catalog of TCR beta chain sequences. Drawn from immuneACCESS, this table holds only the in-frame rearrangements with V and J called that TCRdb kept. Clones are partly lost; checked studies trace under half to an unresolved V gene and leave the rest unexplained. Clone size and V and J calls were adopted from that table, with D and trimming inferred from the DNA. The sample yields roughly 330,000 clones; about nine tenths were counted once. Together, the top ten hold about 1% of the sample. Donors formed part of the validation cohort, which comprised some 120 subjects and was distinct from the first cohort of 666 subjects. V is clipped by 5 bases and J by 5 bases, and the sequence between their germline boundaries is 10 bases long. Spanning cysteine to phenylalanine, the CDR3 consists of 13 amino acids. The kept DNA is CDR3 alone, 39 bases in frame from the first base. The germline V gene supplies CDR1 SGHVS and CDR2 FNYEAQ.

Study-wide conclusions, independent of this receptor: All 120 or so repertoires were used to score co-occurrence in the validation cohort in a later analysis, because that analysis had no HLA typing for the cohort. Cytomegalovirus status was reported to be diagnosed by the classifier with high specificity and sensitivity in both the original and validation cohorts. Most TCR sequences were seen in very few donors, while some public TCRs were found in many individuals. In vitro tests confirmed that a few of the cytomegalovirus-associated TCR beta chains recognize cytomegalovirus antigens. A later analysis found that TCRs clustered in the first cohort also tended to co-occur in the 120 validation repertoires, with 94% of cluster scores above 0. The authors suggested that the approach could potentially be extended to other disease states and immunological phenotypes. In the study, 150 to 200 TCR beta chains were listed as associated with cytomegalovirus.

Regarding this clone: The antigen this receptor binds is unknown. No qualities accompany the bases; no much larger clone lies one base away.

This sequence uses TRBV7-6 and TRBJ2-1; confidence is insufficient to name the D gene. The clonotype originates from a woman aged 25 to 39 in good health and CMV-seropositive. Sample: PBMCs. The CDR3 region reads CASSLVHNNEQFF. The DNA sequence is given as TGTGCCAGCAGCCTAGTACATAACAATGAGCAGTTCTTC.